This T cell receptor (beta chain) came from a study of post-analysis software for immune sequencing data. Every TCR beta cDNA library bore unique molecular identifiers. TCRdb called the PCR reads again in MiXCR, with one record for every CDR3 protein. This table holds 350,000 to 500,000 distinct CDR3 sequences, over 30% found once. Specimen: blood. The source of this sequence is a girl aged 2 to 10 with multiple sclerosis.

The CDR3 region has the DNA TGTGCCAGCAGCTTGGAACGTGGAGGGGCCTACGAGCAGTACTTC. Translation gives CASSLERGGAYEQYF. The chain links TRBV5-8 to TRBJ2-7, with a possible D match to TRBD2 (6 bases). The germline V and J ends were trimmed by 0 bases and 2 bases, with 12 bases remaining between them. CDR1 is SGHTS and CDR2 is YDEGEE in the germline V gene. This CDR3 is 15 amino acids long.